Presented here are 18 T cell receptor beta chains from one specimen sequenced in a study of control samples from healthy donors and cancer patients. Assay: immunoSEQ multiplex PCR; the TCRdb copy retains only in-frame clones and omits some. Among about 130,000 clones listed, just under 95% were seen once. The specimen sequenced was PBMCs. The receptors stem from a man between 60 and 75 years old with colorectal cancer.

The chain joins TRBV18 to TRBJ2-7; the match to TRBD2 covers 8 bases. CDR3 length: 18 amino acids. V shed 3 bases, J shed 0 bases, and the junction held 13 bases outside the gene matches. The germline CDR1 and CDR2 sequences are KGHSH and LQKENI. CDR3 residues: CASSPRPPQRGLSYEQYF. The CDR3, as DNA: TGTGCCAGCTCACCCCGACCCCCACAGCGGGGGCTCTCCTACGAGCAGTACTTC.

This clone was counted a single time. The chain couples TRBV6-5 to TRBJ2-1, with a tentative D call TRBD1 (6 bases). Germline V CDR1 and CDR2: MNHEY, SVGAGI. V lost 6 bases, J lost 5 bases, and 17 bases lay in between. The CDR3 length is 15 residues. The CDR3 coding sequence is TGTGCCAGCAGAGACCAGGACAGTATTCACAATGAGCAGTTCTTC. Translating it yields CASRDQDSIHNEQFF.

V gene TRBV19 combines with J gene TRBJ2-5, with D possibly matching TRBD2 (6 bases). V lost 1 base to trimming and J lost 5 bases, with 11 bases between them. Germline V gene lookup returns CDR1 LNHDA and CDR2 SQIVND (reference sequence). CDR3 length: 14 amino acids. CDR3 sequence reads: CASSIVSRGETQYF. For the CDR3, the DNA is TGTGCCAGTAGTATAGTAAGCCGGGGGGAGACCCAGTACTTC.

This sequence joins TRBV6-5 and TRBJ2-7, with D maybe TRBD2 (5 bases). Germline lookup yields CDR1 MNHEY and CDR2 SVGAGI. The V end lost 4 bases, the J end lost 5 bases, and 18 bases lay between the germline ends. CDR3 length: 15 residues. In nucleotides, the CDR3 is TGTGCCAGCAGTTCCTCCGGGAAATTCGCTCACGAGCAGTACTTC. The encoded protein is CASSSSGKFAHEQYF.

This chain uses TRBV19 with TRBJ2-1; a possible D gene is TRBD2 (5 bases). This CDR3 is built from 14 residues. V was pared by 6 bases and J by 7 bases, with 16 bases between. The germline CDR1 and CDR2 sequences are LNHDA and SQIVND (reference sequence). CDR3 sequence: CASRPASRRNEQFF. CDR3 DNA: TGTGCCAGTAGACCGGCTAGCCGGCGGAATGAGCAGTTCTTC.

The chain recombines TRBV12-3 or TRBV12-4 with TRBJ1-5, with no clear D. V lost 6 bases and J lost 6, with 12 bases in between. This CDR3 spans 13 amino acids. The CDR3 here is CASSYTGGQPQHF. In DNA, the CDR3 is TGTGCCAGCAGCTACACGGGCGGTCAGCCCCAGCATTTT.

This chain joins TRBV5-1 and TRBJ1-6, with D possibly matching TRBD1 (6 bases). The CDR3 runs 15 residues. With 0 bases removed from V and 5 bases from J, the gap between germline ends came to 9 bases. The germline V gene has CDR1 SGHRS and CDR2 YFSETQ. The chain's CDR3 is CASSLGQVDNSPLHF. The CDR3 DNA reads as TGCGCCAGCAGCTTGGGACAGGTAGATAATTCACCCCTCCACTTT.

The chain has TRBV4-2 and TRBJ1-5, with D possibly being TRBD1 (6 bases). V lost 1 base and J lost 1, with 8 bases in between. Per germline, CDR1 LGHNA and CDR2 YNFKEQ. The length of the CDR3 is 15 residues. CDR3 sequence reads: CASSQGDTSNQPQHF. The DNA for the CDR3 is TGTGCCAGCAGCCAAGGGGACACGAGCAATCAGCCCCAGCATTTT.

This sequence joins TRBV18 and TRBJ1-5; 8 nucleotides align to TRBD1. J was trimmed by 2 bases and V by 4 bases; bases with no gene match: 1. The germline CDR1 and CDR2 sequences are KGHSH and LQKENI. The CDR3 consists of 14 residues. CDR3 DNA sequence: TGTGCCAGCTCACAGACAGGGGGCAATCAGCCCCAGCATTTT. Translation gives CASSQTGGNQPQHF.

The rearrangement links TRBV7-6 to TRBJ2-7; 7 positions agree with TRBD2. Germline V gene sequence: CDR1 SGHVS, CDR2 FNYEAQ. The CDR3 length is 17 residues. The ends lost 5 bases at V and 3 bases at J; junction bases unmatched: 16. DNA of the CDR3: TGTGCCAGCAGCACTAGGGAGGGTGGCGGAAACTACTACGAGCAGTACTTC. Encoded protein: CASSTREGGGNYYEQYF. Full variable domain (outside the CDR3, taken from reference TRBV7-6 and TRBJ2-7): GAGVSQSPRYKVTKRGQDVALRCDPISGHVSLYWYRQALGQGPEFLTYFNYEAQQDKSGLPNDRFSAERPEGSISTLTIQRTEQRDSAMYRCASSTREGGGNYYEQYFGPGTRLTVT.

Details on this clone: The identical CDR3 is also encoded by other nucleotide sequences in the sample. The rearrangement links TRBV3-1 (or the pseudogene TRBV3-2) to TRBJ1-5; maybe TRBD1 (6 bases). Germline V CDR1 and CDR2: LGHDT, YNNKEL (reference sequence). The CDR3 has 15 amino acids. With 3 bases removed from V and 6 bases from J, the gap between germline ends came to 15 bases. The CDR3 DNA follows: TGTGCCAGCAGCCAGGGTACAGGGAGGGGTCAGCCCCAGCATTTT. It encodes CASSQGTGRGQPQHF.

The rearrangement links TRBV2 to TRBJ1-5; 10 nucleotides agree with TRBD1. CDR3 length: 14 residues. Germline V gives CDR1 SNHLY, CDR2 FYNNEI. Unmatched junction bases numbered 6, after V lost 2 bases and J lost 11 bases. CDR3 DNA: TGTGCCAGCAGTGAACTTCAGGGGACAGGGGCCCAGCATTTT. This codes for CASSELQGTGAQHF. The full variable domain, completed using reference TRBV2 and TRBJ1-5, is EPEVTQTPSHQVTQMGQEVILRCVPISNHLYFYWYRQILGQKVEFLVSFYNNEISEKSEIFDDQFSVERPDGSNFTLKIRSTKLEDSAMYFCASSELQGTGAQHFGDGTRLSIL.

The chain combines TRBV7-9 with TRBJ2-1, with a tentative D call TRBD2 (6 bases). Germline CDR1 is SEHNR and CDR2 is FQNEAQ (reference sequence). Trimming took 1 base from V and 1 from J, leaving 14 bases between them. The CDR3 length is 17 residues. The CDR3 bases are TGTGCCAGCAGCTTAGGAGCGGGTTCCCGTTCCTACAATGAGCAGTTCTTC. Protein sequence: CASSLGAGSRSYNEQFF.

This rearrangement joins TRBV3-1 (or the pseudogene TRBV3-2) to TRBJ1-2; TRBD1 aligns across 7 bases. Germline CDR1 is LGHDT and CDR2 is YNNKEL (reference sequence). This CDR3 is 13 amino acids long. V lost 1 base and J lost 6; bases outside the gene matches: 2. The CDR3 loop reads CASSQGTGDGYTF. CDR3 in DNA: TGTGCCAGCAGCCAAGGGACAGGCGATGGCTACACCTTC.

The chain joins TRBV19 to TRBJ2-2, with 9 nucleotides matching TRBD1. Per the germline V gene, CDR1 is LNHDA and CDR2 is SQIVND (reference sequence). Trimming at V came to 10 bases and at J to 1 base, leaving 7 bases not matched to a gene. The CDR3 is made up of 15 amino acids. The CDR3: CATLQTGGNTGELFF. The CDR3 DNA is TGTGCCACCCTACAGACAGGGGGGAACACCGGGGAGCTGTTTTTT.

The chain is built from TRBV5-5 and TRBJ2-5; D not certain. Germline loops: CDR1 SGHKS, CDR2 YYEKEE (reference sequence). V was shortened by 2 bases and J by 1 base, with 9 bases between the two germline ends. There are 14 residues in the CDR3. The CDR3 nucleotides are TGTGCCAGCAGCTTTGACACAGTCCAAGAGACCCAGTACTTC. It specifies CASSFDTVQETQYF.

The rearrangement joins TRBV5-4 to TRBJ1-1; 8 bases fit TRBD1. Germline V gene lookup returns CDR1 SGHNT and CDR2 YYREEE (reference sequence). The CDR3 is 17 amino acids. The junction had 14 bases not matched to a gene; V was cut back by 4 bases and J by 3 bases. CDR3 nucleotide sequence: TGTGCCAGCAGCCCCCCATATCCCAGGGGGCGGGACACTGAAGCTTTCTTT. It translates to CASSPPYPRGRDTEAFF.

This chain links TRBV18 with TRBJ1-1; D remains unclear. The CDR3 is made up of 13 amino acids. The germline V gene encodes CDR1 KGHSH and CDR2 LQKENI. The V and J ends lost 3 bases and 3 bases respectively, with 8 bases between them. CDR3 coding DNA: TGTGCCAGCTCACCCATTGAAGACACTGAAGCTTTCTTT. It specifies CASSPIEDTEAFF.